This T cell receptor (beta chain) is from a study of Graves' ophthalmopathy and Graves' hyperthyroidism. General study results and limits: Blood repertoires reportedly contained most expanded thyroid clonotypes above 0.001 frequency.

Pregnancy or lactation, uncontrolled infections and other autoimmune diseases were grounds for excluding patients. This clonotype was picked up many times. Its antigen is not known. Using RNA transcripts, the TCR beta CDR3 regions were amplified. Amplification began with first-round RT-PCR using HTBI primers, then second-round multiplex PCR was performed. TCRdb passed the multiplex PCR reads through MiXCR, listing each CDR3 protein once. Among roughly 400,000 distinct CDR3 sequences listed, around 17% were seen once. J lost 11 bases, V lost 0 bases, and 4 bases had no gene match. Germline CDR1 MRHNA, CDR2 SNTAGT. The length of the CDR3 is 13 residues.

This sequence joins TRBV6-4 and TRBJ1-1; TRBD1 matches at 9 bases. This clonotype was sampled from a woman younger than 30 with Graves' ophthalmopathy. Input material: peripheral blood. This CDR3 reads CASSDSGTGSAFF. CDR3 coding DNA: TGTGCCAGCAGTGACTCGGGGACAGGGAGCGCTTTCTTT.